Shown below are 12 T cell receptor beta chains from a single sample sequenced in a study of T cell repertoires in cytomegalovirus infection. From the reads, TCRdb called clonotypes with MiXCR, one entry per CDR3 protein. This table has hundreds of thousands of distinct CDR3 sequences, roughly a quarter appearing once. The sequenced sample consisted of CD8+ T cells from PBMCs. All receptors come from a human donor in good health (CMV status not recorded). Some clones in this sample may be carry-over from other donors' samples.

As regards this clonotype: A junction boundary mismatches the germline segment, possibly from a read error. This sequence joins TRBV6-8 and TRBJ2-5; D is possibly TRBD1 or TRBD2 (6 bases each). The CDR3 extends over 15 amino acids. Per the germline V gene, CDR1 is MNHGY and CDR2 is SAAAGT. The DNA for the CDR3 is TGTGTCAGCCGAACAGGGACGGGAGATTTGGAGACCCAGTACTTC. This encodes CVSRTGTGDLETQYF.

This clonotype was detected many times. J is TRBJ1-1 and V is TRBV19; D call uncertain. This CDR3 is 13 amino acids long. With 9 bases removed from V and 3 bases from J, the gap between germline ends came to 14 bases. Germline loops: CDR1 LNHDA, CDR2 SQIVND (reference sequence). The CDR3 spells CASQISGDTEAFF. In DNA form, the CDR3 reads TGTGCCAGCCAAATTTCCGGAGACACTGAAGCTTTCTTT. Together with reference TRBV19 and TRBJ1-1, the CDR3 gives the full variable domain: DGGITQSPKYLFRKEGQNVTLSCEQNLNHDAMYWYRQDPGQGLRLIYYSQIVNDFQKGDIAEGYSVSREKKESFPLTVTSAQKNPTAFYLCASQISGDTEAFFGQGTRLTVV.

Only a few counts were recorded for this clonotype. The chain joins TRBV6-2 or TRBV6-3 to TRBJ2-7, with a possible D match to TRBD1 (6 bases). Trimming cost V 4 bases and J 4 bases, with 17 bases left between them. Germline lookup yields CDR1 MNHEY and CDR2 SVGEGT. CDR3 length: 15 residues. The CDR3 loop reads CASSSTGYPSYEQYV. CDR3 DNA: TGTGCCAGCAGTTCTACAGGGTATCCTTCTTACGAGCAGTACGTC.

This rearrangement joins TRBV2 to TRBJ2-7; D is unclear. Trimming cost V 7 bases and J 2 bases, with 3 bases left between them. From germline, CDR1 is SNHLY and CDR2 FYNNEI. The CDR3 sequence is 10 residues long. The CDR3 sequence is CASMAYEQYV. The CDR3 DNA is TGTGCCAGCATGGCCTACGAGCAGTACGTC.

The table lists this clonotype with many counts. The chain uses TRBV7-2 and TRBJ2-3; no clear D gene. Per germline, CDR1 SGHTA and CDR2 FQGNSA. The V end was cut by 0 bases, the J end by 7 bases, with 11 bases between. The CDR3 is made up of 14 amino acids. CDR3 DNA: TGTGCCAGCAGCTTAGCGGGGAAGACGAATACGCAGTATTTT. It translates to CASSLAGKTNTQYF.

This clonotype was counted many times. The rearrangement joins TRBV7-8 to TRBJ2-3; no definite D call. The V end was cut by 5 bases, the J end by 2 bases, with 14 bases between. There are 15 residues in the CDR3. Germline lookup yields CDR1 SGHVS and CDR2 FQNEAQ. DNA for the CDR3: TGTGCCAGCAGCCCATTGGGGTATCTCACAGATACGCAGTATTTT. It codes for CASSPLGYLTDTQYF.

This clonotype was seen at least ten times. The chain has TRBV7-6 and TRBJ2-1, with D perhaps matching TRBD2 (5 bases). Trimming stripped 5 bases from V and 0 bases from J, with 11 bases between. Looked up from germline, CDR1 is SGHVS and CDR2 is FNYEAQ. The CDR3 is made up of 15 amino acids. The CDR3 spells CASSLSVSSYNEQFF. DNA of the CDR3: TGTGCCAGCAGCCTTAGCGTGAGCTCCTACAATGAGCAGTTCTTC.

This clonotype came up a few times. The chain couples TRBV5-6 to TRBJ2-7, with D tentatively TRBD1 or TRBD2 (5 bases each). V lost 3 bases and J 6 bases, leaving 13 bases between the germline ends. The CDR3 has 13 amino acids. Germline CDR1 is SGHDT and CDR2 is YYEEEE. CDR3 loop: CASSWGPQGEQYV. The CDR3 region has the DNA TGTGCCAGCAGCTGGGGACCCCAGGGCGAGCAGTACGTC.

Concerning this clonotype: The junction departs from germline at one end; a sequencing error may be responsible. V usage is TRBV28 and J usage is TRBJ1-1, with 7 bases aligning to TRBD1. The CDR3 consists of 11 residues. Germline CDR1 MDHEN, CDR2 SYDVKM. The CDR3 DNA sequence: TGTGCCAGCAGTATGGACAGGAAAGCTCTCTTT. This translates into CASSMDRKALF.

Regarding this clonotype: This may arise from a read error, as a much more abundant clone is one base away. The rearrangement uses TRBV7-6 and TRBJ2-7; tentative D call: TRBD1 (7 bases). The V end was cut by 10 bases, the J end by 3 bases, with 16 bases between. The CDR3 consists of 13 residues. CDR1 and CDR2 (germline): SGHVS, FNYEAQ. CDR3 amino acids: CANRRGQGYEQYF. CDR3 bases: TGTGCCAACAGGAGGGGGCAGGGCTACGAGCAGTACTTC.

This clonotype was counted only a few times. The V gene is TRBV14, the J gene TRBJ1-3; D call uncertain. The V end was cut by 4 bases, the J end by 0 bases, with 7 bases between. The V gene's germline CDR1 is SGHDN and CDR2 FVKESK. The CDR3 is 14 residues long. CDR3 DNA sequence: TGTGCCAGCAGCCCATTAATCTCTGGAAACACCATATATTTT. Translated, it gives CASSPLISGNTIYF.

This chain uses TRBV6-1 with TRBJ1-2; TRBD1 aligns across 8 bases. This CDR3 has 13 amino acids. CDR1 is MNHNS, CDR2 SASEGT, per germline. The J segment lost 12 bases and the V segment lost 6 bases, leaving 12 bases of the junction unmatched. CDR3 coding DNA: TGTGCCAGCAGGGGAGGACAGGGCTGGCGAAACACCTTC. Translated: CASRGGQGWRNTF.